The 6 T cell receptor beta chains below all came from one sample that was sequenced in a study of regulatory T cells in long-lasting Graves disease. Sequencing libraries for TCR beta were prepared with iRepertoire HTBI primers and Arm-PCR of CDR3 regions. TCRdb re-called the multiplex PCR reads through MiXCR, storing one row per CDR3 protein. The sample has approximately 300,000 distinct CDR3 sequences; 15% to 20% are singletons. Time point meaning: newly diagnosed GD, antithyroid drugs for less than 3 months. The TCR library used RNA extracted from PBMCs. Here the sequenced sample was peripheral blood mononuclear cells (PBMCs), taken at new diagnosis, from a patient treated with antithyroid drugs. The receptor set was obtained from a female donor with Graves disease.

The chain employs TRBV18 and TRBJ2-2; tentatively, D is TRBD2 (6 bases). Trimming left V 1 base short and J 7 bases short, with 10 bases between. Looked up from germline, CDR1 is KGHSH and CDR2 is LQKENI. CDR3 length: 14 residues. The CDR3 DNA sequence: TGTGCCAGCTCACCACGGGGGGACGACGGGGAGCTGTTTTTT. Amino acids: CASSPRGDDGELFF.

This clonotype has a handful of counts. The V call is TRBV20-1, the J call TRBJ2-7; 14 bases line up with TRBD2. V shed 6 bases, J shed 0 bases, and the junction held 7 bases outside the gene matches. The CDR3 is 16 residues long. Germline V gene data show CDR1 as DFQATT and CDR2 as SNEGSKA (reference sequence). The CDR3 DNA reads as TGCAGTGCCCCGACTAGCGGGAGGGGGAACTCCTACGAGCAGTACTTC. It yields the protein CSAPTSGRGNSYEQYF.

The V call is TRBV20-1, the J call TRBJ2-1; D might be TRBD2 (6 bases). Germline values: CDR1 DFQATT, CDR2 SNEGSKA (reference sequence). V was shortened by 5 bases and J by 6 bases, with 20 bases between the two germline ends. This CDR3 has 15 residues. The CDR3: CSAPGSGPSCNEQFF. CDR3 in DNA: TGCAGTGCTCCGGGTAGCGGCCCCTCGTGCAATGAGCAGTTCTTC.

This clonotype was seen more than once but under ten times. This chain uses TRBV30 with TRBJ2-3, with TRBD2 as a possible D gene (6 bases). The CDR3 totals 15 residues. The V end was cut by 0 bases, the J end by 0 bases, with 10 bases between. Germline-derived CDR1 and CDR2 are GTSNPN and SVGIG (reference sequence). CDR3 loop: CAWSVQAGSTDTQYF. Written as DNA, the CDR3 is TGTGCCTGGAGTGTACAAGCGGGCAGCACAGATACGCAGTATTTT.

This clonotype appeared a single time. This chain joins TRBV6-1 and TRBJ2-7; 10 nucleotides align to TRBD2. The germline V gene has CDR1 MNHNS and CDR2 SASEGT. J lost 3 bases, V lost 0 bases, and 5 bases had no gene match. The CDR3 covers 16 residues. Here the CDR3 DNA reads TGTGCCAGCAGTGAAGCGGACGGGACTAGCGACTACGAGCAGTACTTC. Its protein is CASSEADGTSDYEQYF.

This clonotype was picked up many times. The CDR3 DNA reads TGTGCCAGCAGCCCTTCTATCCTTAACACTGAAGCTTTCTTT. Protein product: CASSPSILNTEAFF. This chain connects TRBV5-5 to TRBJ1-1; D not certain. Trimming left V 4 bases short and J 2 bases short, with 12 bases between. CDR1 and CDR2 (germline): SGHKS, YYEKEE (reference sequence). The CDR3 is made up of 14 amino acids.